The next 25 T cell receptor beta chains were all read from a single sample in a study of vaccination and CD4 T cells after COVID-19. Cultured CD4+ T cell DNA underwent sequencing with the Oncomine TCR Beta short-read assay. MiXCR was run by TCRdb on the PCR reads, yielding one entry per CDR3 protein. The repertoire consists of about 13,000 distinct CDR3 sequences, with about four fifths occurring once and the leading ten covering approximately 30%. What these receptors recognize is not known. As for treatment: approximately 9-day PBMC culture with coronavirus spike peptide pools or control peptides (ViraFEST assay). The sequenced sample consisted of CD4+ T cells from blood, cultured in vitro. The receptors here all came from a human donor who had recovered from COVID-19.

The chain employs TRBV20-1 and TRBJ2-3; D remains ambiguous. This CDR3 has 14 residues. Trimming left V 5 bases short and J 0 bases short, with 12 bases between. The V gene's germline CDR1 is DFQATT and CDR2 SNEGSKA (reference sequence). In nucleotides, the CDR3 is TGCAGTGCTCTCCGACTGACAAGCACAGATACGCAGTATTTT. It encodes CSALRLTSTDTQYF.

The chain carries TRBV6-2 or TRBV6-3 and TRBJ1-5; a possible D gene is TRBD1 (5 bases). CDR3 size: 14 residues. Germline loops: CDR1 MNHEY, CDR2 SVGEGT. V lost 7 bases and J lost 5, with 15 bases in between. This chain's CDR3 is CASKGRPNHQPQHF. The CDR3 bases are TGTGCCAGCAAGGGGAGGCCAAATCATCAGCCCCAGCATTTT.

The CDR3 coding sequence is TGCGCCAGCAGCTTGTCGACCGTGAACACTGAAGCTTTCTTT. This translates into CASSLSTVNTEAFF. The chain is built from TRBV5-1 and TRBJ1-1, with unresolved D. Germline CDR1 and CDR2: SGHRS and YFSETQ. The CDR3 covers 14 residues. The V gene lost 1 base and the J gene lost 0 bases, with 7 bases spanning the gap. The entire variable domain, with the rest obtained from reference TRBV5-1 and TRBJ1-1, is as follows: KAGVTQTPRYLIKTRGQQVTLSCSPISGHRSVSWYQQTPGQGLQFLFEYFSETQRNKGNFPGRFSGRQFSNSRSEMNVSTLELGDSALYLCASSLSTVNTEAFFGQGTRLTVV.

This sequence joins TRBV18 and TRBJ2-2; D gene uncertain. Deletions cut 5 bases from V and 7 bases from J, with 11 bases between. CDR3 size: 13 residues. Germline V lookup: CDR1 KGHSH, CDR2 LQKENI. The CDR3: CASSTNYGGELFF. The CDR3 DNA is TGTGCCAGCTCAACAAACTACGGCGGGGAGCTGTTTTTT.

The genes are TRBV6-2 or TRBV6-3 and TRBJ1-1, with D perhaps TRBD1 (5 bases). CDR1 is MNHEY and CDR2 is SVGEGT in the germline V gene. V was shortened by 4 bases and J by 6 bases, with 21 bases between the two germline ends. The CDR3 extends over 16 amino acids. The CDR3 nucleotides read TGTGCCAGCAGTTCGTCTTGGGGGACTAAGCATTCTGAAGCTTTCTTT. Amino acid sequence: CASSSSWGTKHSEAFF.

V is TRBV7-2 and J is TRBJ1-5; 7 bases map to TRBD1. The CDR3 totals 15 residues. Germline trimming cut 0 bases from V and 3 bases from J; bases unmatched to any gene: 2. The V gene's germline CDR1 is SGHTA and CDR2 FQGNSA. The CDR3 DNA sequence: TGTGCCAGCAGCTTAGCGGGACAGATCAATCAGCCCCAGCATTTT. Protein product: CASSLAGQINQPQHF.

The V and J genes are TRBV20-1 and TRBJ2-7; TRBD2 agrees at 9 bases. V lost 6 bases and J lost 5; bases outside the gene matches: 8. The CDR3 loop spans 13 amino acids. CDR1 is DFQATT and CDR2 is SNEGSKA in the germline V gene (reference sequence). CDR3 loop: CSACGTSLDEQYF. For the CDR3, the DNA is TGCAGTGCGTGCGGGACTAGCCTCGACGAGCAGTACTTC.

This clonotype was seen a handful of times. CDR3 coding DNA: TGTGCCACCAGCAGAGGGGACGGTAACTATGGCTACACCTTC. This codes for CATSRGDGNYGYTF. V usage is TRBV15 and J usage is TRBJ1-2; possible D gene TRBD1, 5 bases. The germline V gene has CDR1 LNHNV and CDR2 YYDKDF (reference sequence). Deletions cut 1 base from V and 1 base from J, with 7 bases between. The CDR3 covers 14 residues.

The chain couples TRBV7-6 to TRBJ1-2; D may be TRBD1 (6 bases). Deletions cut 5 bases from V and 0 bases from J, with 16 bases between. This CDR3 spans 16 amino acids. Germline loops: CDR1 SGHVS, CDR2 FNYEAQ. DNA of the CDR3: TGTGCCAGCAGCCCTAACAGGGCCCCTGCTAACTATGGCTACACCTTC. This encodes CASSPNRAPANYGYTF.

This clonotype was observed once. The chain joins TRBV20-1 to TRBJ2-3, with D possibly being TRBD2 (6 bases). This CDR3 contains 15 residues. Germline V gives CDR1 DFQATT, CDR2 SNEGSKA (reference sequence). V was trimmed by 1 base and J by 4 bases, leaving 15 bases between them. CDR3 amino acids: CSARGPRGSADTQYF. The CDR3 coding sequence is TGCAGTGCTAGAGGCCCTCGGGGGAGCGCAGATACGCAGTATTTT.

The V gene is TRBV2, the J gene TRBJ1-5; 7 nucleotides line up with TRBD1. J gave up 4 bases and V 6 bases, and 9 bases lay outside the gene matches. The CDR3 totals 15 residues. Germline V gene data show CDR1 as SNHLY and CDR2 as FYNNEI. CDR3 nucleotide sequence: TGTGCCAGCAGAGAAAAAACGACAGGGAATCAGCCCCAGCATTTT. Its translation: CASREKTTGNQPQHF.

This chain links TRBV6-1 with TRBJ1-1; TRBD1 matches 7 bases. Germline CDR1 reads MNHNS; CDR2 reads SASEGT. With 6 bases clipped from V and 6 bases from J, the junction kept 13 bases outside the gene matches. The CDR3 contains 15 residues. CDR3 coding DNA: TGTGCCAGCAGGCGGTTTGACAGGGCGTCCGCTGAAGCTTTCTTT. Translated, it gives CASRRFDRASAEAFF.

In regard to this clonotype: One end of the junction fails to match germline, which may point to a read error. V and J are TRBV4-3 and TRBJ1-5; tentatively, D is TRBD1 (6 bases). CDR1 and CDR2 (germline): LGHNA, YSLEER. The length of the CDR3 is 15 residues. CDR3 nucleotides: TGCGCCAGCAGCCAAGAGAGGCAGGGGAATCCGCCCCAGCATTTT. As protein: CASSQERQGNPPQHF.

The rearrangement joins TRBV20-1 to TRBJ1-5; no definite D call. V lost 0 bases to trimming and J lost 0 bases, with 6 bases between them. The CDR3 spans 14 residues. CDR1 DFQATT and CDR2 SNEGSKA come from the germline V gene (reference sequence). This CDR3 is CSARDGNSNQPQHF. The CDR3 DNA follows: TGCAGTGCTAGAGATGGGAATAGCAATCAGCCCCAGCATTTT.

CDR3 bases: TGTGCCAGCAGTCCAGATGTCACTGAAGCTTTCTTT. This gives the protein CASSPDVTEAFF. This rearrangement joins TRBV6-1 to TRBJ1-1; D uncertain. CDR1 is MNHNS and CDR2 is SASEGT in the germline V gene. This CDR3 has 12 residues. The ends were cut back, 5 bases at V and 4 bases at J, with 8 bases in the middle.

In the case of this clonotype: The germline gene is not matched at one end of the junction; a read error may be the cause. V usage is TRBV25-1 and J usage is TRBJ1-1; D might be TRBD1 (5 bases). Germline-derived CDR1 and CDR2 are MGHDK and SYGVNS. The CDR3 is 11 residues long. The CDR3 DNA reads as TGTGCCAGCAGTGAATCTTGGGGGGTTTCGTTT. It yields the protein CASSESWGVSF. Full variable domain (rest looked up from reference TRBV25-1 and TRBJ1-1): EADIYQTPRYLVIGTGKKITLECSQTMGHDKMYWYQQDPGMELHLIHYSYGVNSTEKGDLSSESTVSRIRTEHFPLTLESARPSHTSQYLCASSESWGVSFGQGTRLTVV.

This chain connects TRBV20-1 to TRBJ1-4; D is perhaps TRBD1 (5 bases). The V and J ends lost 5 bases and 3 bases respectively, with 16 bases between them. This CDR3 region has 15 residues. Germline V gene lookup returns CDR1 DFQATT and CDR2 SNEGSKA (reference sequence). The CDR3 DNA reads TGCAGTGCTTCGACAGCTTTGAGGGCTAATGAAAAACTGTTTTTT. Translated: CSASTALRANEKLFF.

For the CDR3, the DNA is TGCAGGGCCGATGAGGCGTCTCAAGAGACCCAGTACTTC. This gives the protein CRADEASQETQYF. V usage is TRBV20-1 and J usage is TRBJ2-5; no definite D call. CDR3 length: 13 amino acids. The V gene's germline CDR1 is DFQATT and CDR2 SNEGSKA (reference sequence).

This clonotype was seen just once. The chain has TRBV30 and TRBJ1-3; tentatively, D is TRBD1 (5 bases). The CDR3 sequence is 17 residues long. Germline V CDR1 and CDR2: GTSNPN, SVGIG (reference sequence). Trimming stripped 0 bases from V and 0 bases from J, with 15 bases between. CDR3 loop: CAWSVQMGGISGNTIYF. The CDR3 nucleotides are TGTGCCTGGAGTGTTCAGATGGGGGGGATCTCTGGAAACACCATATATTTT.

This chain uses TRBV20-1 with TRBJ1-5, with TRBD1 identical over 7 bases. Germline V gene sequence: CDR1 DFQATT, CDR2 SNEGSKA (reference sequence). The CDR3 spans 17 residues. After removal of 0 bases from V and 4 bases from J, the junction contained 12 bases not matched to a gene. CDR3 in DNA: TGCAGTGCTAGAGATGTCCGGTTCGGGACAGATAATCAGCCCCAGCATTTT. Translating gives CSARDVRFGTDNQPQHF.

DNA of the CDR3: TGTGCCACCAGCCGACTAGCGGGGTACACCGGGGAGCTGTTTTTT. This translates into CATSRLAGYTGELFF. The chain links TRBV15 to TRBJ2-2; TRBD2 matches 11 bases. The CDR3 length is 15 residues. Germline trimming cut 5 bases from V and 3 bases from J; bases unmatched to any gene: 2. Germline V gene data show CDR1 as LNHNV and CDR2 as YYDKDF (reference sequence).

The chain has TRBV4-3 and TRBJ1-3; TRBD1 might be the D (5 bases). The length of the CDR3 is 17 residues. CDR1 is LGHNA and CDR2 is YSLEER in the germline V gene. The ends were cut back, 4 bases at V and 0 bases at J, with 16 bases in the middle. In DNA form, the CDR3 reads TGCGCCAGCAGCCGTCAGGGCAGGCGTTACTCTGGAAACACCATATATTTT. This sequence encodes CASSRQGRRYSGNTIYF.

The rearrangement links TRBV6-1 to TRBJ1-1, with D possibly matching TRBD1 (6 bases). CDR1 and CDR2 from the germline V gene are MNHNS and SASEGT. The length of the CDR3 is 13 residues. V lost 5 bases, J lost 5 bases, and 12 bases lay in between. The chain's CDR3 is CASSLQGETEAFF. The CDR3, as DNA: TGTGCCAGCAGTCTACAGGGAGAAACTGAAGCTTTCTTT.

This CDR3 reads CASSFSELLAAFF. The CDR3 nucleotides are TGTGCCAGCAGCTTTTCTGAGCTGCTCGCAGCTTTCTTT. This chain links TRBV7-2 with TRBJ1-1; D unclear. The germline V and J ends were trimmed by 3 bases and 10 bases, with 15 bases remaining between them. Germline values: CDR1 SGHTA, CDR2 FQGNSA. This CDR3 has 13 amino acids.

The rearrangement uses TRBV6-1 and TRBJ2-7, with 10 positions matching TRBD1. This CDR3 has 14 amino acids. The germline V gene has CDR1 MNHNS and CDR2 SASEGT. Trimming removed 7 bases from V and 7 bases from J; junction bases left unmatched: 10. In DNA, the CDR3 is TGTGCCAGCAACCTCGGACAGGGGGGGGGAGAGCAGTACTTC. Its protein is CASNLGQGGGEQYF.